One sample yielded the 9 T cell receptor beta chains listed below, sequenced in a study of shared clonotypes between healthy human individuals. Sequenced by immunoSEQ multiplex PCR; TCRdb stores in-frame clones only, minus some. This sample has 1.5 million to 2.5 million clones, with about 95% found just once. The naive CD8 fraction comprised CD45RO-negative cells positively selected for CCR7 and excluded terminally differentiated effector memory CD45RA+ cells. The sample taken for sequencing was naive CD8+ T cells sorted from blood. The receptors were gathered from a man between 18 and 29 years old in good health.

The chain recombines TRBV29-1 with TRBJ2-7, with a weak D call TRBD2 (5 bases). CDR1 is SQVTM and CDR2 is ANQGSEA in the germline V gene. This CDR3 comprises 12 residues. Trimming cost V 4 bases and J 6 bases, with 13 bases left between them. CDR3 region: CSVVSPSSEQYF. CDR3 DNA sequence: TGCAGCGTTGTGTCACCTAGCTCCGAGCAGTACTTC.

The CDR3 protein is CASSLLQRDGYTF. DNA of the CDR3: TGTGCCAGCAGCTTATTGCAGAGGGATGGCTACACCTTC. The chain has TRBV11-2 and TRBJ1-2; D is unresolved. The CDR3 sequence is 13 residues long. Germline-derived CDR1 and CDR2 are SGHAT and FQNNGV. With 2 bases removed from V and 6 bases from J, the gap between germline ends came to 10 bases.

J is TRBJ2-1 and V is TRBV30; 11 bases agree with TRBD2. V gave up 5 bases and J gave up 9 bases; unmatched junction bases: 6. In germline, CDR1 is GTSNPN, CDR2 SVGIG (reference sequence). CDR3 length: 13 amino acids. CDR3 nucleotide sequence: TGTGCCTGGTTACTAGCGGGAGTGGGTGAGCAGTTCTTC. It codes for CAWLLAGVGEQFF.

The rearrangement uses TRBV10-3 and TRBJ2-1; TRBD2 agrees at 14 bases. CDR1 is ENHRY, CDR2 SYGVKD, per germline. With V trimmed by 3 bases and J by 8 bases, 6 bases remained unmatched. The CDR3 length is 16 residues. CDR3 region: CAISERGLAGADEQFF. In DNA, the CDR3 is TGTGCCATCAGTGAAAGGGGACTAGCGGGAGCTGATGAGCAGTTCTTC.

As regards this clone: The sample carries other DNA sequences with the same CDR3. The chain employs TRBV27 and TRBJ2-1; D call uncertain. Trimming removed 6 bases from V and 4 bases from J, with 10 bases in between. Germline CDR1 MNHEY, CDR2 SMNVEV (reference sequence). The CDR3 extends over 13 amino acids. CDR3 amino acids: CASSLDLYNEQFF. The CDR3 nucleotides read TGTGCCAGCAGCCTTGACCTTTACAATGAGCAGTTCTTC.

The chain carries TRBV19 and TRBJ1-4; TRBD1 aligns across 8 bases. This CDR3 contains 14 residues. Germline CDR1 reads LNHDA; CDR2 reads SQIVND (reference sequence). V lost 4 bases to trimming and J lost 6 bases; unmatched junction nucleotides: 4. The CDR3 region is CASSTQGAHEKLFF. CDR3 DNA: TGTGCCAGTAGTACGCAGGGGGCGCATGAAAAACTGTTTTTT.

The chain joins TRBV10-1 to TRBJ2-7; 9 nucleotides align to TRBD1. Germline assignment: CDR1 WNHNN and CDR2 SYGVQD (reference sequence). V shed 1 base and J 6 bases; nucleotides not matched to a gene: 4. This CDR3 contains 14 residues. The CDR3 sequence is CASSEYGQGSEQYF. The CDR3 nucleotides are TGCGCCAGCAGTGAGTACGGACAGGGGAGCGAGCAGTACTTC.

The genes are TRBV19 and TRBJ1-2; 8 nucleotides agree with TRBD1. The CDR3 is 18 amino acids. CDR1 and CDR2 from the germline V gene are LNHDA and SQIVND (reference sequence). The V and J ends lost 1 base and 4 bases, in that order; junction bases with no gene match: 14. The CDR3 bases are TGTGCCAGTAGTATAGCAGGGGGCATGCTATCCGGCGGCTATGGCTACACCTTC. It yields the protein CASSIAGGMLSGGYGYTF. Complete variable domain (other parts from reference TRBV19 and TRBJ1-2): DGGITQSPKYLFRKEGQNVTLSCEQNLNHDAMYWYRQDPGQGLRLIYYSQIVNDFQKGDIAEGYSVSREKKESFPLTVTSAQKNPTAFYLCASSIAGGMLSGGYGYTFGSGTRLTVV.

CDR3 sequence (DNA): TGTGCCAGCAGTACCGACGGACTAGCCGATGAGCAGTTCTTC. Amino acids: CASSTDGLADEQFF. The rearrangement links TRBV27 to TRBJ2-1, with TRBD2 matching 8 bases. Unmatched junction bases numbered 8, after V lost 5 bases and J lost 8 bases. CDR1 and CDR2 from the germline V gene are MNHEY and SMNVEV (reference sequence). This CDR3 spans 14 amino acids.